The table lists the clone carrying this TCR beta chain with many counts. Antigen: not known. This record comes from a study of tumor-infiltrating lymphocytes in primary liver carcinoma. Across the study: Staging of the tumors gave T1-T3 N0M0, with widths of roughly 4 to 10 cm. Study-wide results and limits: Tumor region pairs shared more overlap than did tumor-adjacent and tumor-blood pairs.

Extraction of RNA together with DNA used 20-30 mg of unsorted bulk tissue. Resecting the tumor surgically was how the patients' primary liver carcinoma was treated. Patients carried chronic HBV infection without prior treatment. A primer matching the constant region was used to make TCR beta cDNA from approximately 500 ng of total RNA. Slightly modified ARM-PCR, run as three nested multiplex PCR rounds, produced the TCR beta libraries. A single record per CDR3 protein comes from TCRdb applying MiXCR to the multiplex PCR reads. The sample lists under 45,000 distinct CDR3 sequences, about 73% occurring once. The sequence derives from a man aged 35 to 55 with primary liver carcinoma and hepatitis B virus infection. The specimen sequenced was liver tumor tissue from sampling region 2. Subset given: tumor region T2, inferior pole.

In nucleotides, the CDR3 is TGCAGTGCTAGAGGCACTACAGGGGCACTTTACAATGAGCAGTTCTTC. It specifies CSARGTTGALYNEQFF. V usage is TRBV20-1 and J usage is TRBJ2-1, with TRBD1 matching 7 bases. Germline-derived CDR1 and CDR2 are DFQATT and SNEGSKA (reference sequence). The V segment lost 1 base and the J segment 4 bases; nucleotides outside the gene matches: 10. The CDR3 covers 16 residues.